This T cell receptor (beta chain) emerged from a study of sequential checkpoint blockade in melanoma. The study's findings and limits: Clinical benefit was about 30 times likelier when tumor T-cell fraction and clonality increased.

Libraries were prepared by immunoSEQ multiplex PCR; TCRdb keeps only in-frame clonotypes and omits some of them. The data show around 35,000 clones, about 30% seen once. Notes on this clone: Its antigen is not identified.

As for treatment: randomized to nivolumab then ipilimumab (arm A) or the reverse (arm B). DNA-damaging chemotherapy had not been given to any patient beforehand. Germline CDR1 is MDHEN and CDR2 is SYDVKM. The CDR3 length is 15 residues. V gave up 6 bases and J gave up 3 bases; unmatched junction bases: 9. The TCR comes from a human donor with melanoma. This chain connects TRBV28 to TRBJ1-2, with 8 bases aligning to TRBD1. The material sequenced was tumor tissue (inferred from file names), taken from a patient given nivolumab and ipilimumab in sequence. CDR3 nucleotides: TGTGCCAGCAGCATGACAGGGGTTAACGACTATGGCTACACCTTC. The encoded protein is CASSMTGVNDYGYTF.